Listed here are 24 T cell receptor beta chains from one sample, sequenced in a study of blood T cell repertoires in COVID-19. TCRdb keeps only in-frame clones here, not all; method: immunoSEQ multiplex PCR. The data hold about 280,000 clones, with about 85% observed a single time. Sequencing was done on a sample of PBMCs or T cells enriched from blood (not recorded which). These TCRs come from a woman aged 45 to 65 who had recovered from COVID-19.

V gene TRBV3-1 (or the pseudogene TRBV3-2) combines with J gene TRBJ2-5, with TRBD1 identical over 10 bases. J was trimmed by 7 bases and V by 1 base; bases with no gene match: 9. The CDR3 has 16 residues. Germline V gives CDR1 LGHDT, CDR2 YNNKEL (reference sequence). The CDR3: CASSQGTPGTGVTQYF. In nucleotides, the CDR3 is TGTGCCAGCAGCCAAGGAACCCCCGGGACAGGGGTGACCCAGTACTTC.

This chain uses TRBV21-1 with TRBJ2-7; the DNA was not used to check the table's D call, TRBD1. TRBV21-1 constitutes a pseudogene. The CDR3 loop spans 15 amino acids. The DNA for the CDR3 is TGTGCCAGCAGCAAAGATTCCAGGGTTGCCTACGAGCAGTACTTC. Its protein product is CASSKDSRVAYEQYF.

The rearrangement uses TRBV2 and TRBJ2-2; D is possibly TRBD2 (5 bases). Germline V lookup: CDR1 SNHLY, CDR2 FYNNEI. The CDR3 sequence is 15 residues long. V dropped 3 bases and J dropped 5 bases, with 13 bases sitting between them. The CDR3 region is CASSELLGGTGELFF. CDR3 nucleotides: TGTGCCAGCAGTGAGTTGCTAGGAGGAACCGGGGAGCTGTTTTTT.

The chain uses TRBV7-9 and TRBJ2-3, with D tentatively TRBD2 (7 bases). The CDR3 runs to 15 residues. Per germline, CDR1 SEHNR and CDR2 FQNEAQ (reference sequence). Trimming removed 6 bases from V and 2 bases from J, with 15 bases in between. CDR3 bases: TGTGCCAGCAGACCCCGGGGGGCCAACACAGATACGCAGTATTTT. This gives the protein CASRPRGANTDTQYF.

The CDR3 loop is CASPGQGGVGGYTF. Here the CDR3 DNA reads TGTGCCAGCCCGGGCCAAGGGGGGGTAGGTGGCTACACCTTC. The V and J genes are TRBV2 and TRBJ1-2, with D perhaps TRBD1 (6 bases). V lost 8 bases and J lost 7, with 20 bases in between. CDR3 length: 14 amino acids. In germline, CDR1 is SNHLY, CDR2 FYNNEI.

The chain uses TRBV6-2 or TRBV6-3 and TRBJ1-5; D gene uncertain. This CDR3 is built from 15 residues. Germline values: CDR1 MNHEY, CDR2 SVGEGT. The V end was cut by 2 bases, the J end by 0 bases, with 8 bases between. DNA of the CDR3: TGTGCCAGCAGTTACGCGGACTATAGCAATCAGCCCCAGCATTTT. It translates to CASSYADYSNQPQHF.

The CDR3 nucleotides read TGTGCCAGCAGCTTAGTACTAGCGGGGCACCAGTACTTC. This codes for CASSLVLAGHQYF. The chain has TRBV7-2 and TRBJ2-5; 10 bases match TRBD2. Germline values: CDR1 SGHTA, CDR2 FQGNSA. The length of the CDR3 is 13 residues. J lost 10 bases, V lost 1 base, and 3 bases had no gene match. The full variable domain, rest sourced from reference TRBV7-2 and TRBJ2-5, is GAGVSQSPSNKVTEKGKDVELRCDPISGHTALYWYRQSLGQGLEFLIYFQGNSAPDKSGLPSDRFSAERTGGSVSTLTIQRTQQEDSAVYLCASSLVLAGHQYFGPGTRLLVL.

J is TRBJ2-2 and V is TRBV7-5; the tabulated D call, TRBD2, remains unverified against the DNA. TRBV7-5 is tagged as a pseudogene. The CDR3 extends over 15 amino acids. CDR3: CVRKIGLGNTGELFF. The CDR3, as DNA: TGTGTCAGAAAAATAGGCCTAGGGAACACCGGGGAGCTGTTTTTT.

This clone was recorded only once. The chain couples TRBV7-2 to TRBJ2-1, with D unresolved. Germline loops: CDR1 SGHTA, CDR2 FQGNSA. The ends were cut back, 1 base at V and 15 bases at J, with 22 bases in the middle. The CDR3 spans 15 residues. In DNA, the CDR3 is TGTGCCAGCAGCTTAGGGAGTCTTCGAGGTGGCCATCGGTTCTTC. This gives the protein CASSLGSLRGGHRFF. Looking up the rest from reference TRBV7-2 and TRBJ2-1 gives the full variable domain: GAGVSQSPSNKVTEKGKDVELRCDPISGHTALYWYRQSLGQGLEFLIYFQGNSAPDKSGLPSDRFSAERTGGSVSTLTIQRTQQEDSAVYLCASSLGSLRGGHRFFGPGTRLTVL.

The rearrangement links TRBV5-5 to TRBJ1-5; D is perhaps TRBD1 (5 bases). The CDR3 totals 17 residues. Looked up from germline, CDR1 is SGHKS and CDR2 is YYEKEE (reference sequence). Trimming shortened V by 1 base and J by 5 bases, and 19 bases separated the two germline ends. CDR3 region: CASSLWGTPARDQPQHF. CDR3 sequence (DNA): TGTGCCAGCAGCTTGTGGGGGACTCCTGCACGGGATCAGCCCCAGCATTTT.

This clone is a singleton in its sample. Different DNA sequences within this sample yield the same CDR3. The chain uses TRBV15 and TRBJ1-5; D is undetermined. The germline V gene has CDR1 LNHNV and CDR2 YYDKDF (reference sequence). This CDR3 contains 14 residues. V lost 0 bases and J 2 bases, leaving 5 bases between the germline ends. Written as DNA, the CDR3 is TGTGCCACCAGCAGAGATCTTGGCAATCAGCCCCAGCATTTT. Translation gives CATSRDLGNQPQHF.

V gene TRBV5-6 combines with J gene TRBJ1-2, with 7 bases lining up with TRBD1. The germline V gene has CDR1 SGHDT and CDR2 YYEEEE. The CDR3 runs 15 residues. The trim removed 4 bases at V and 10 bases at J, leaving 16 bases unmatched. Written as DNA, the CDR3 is TGTGCCAGCAGCCCCCTACAGGGGACCCTGGTCCCCTACACCTTC. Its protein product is CASSPLQGTLVPYTF.

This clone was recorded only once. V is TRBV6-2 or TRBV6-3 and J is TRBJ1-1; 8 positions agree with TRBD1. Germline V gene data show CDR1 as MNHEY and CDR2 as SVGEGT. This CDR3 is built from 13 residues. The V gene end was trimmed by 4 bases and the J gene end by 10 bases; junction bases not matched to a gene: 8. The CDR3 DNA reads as TGTGCCAGCAGTTCGACAGGGGCGTTTGGAGCTTTCTTT. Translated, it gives CASSSTGAFGAFF.

Here the CDR3 reads CASSSPDGSYGYTF. In nucleotides, the CDR3 is TGTGCCAGCAGCTCGCCTGACGGGTCCTATGGCTACACCTTC. The V and J genes are TRBV5-4 and TRBJ1-2; D gene unclear. This CDR3 spans 14 amino acids. The V end lost 3 bases, the J end lost 4 bases, and 13 bases lay between the germline ends. Germline V CDR1 and CDR2: SGHNT, YYREEE (reference sequence).

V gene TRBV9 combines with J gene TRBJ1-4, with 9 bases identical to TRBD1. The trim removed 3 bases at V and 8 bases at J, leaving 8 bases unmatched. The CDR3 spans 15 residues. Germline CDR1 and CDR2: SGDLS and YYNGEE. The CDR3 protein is CASSARTGEGEKLFF. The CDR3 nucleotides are TGTGCCAGCAGCGCCCGGACAGGGGAAGGGGAAAAACTGTTTTTT. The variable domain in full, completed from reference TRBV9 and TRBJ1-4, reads DSGVTQTPKHLITATGQRVTLRCSPRSGDLSVYWYQQSLDQGLQFLIQYYNGEERAKGNILERFSAQQFPDLHSELNLSSLELGDSALYFCASSARTGEGEKLFFGSGTQLSVL.

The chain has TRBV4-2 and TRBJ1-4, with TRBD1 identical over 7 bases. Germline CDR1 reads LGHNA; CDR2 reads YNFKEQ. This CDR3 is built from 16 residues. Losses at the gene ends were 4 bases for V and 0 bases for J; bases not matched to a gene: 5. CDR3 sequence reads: CASSLETGATNEKLFF. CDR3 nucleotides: TGTGCCAGCAGCCTCGAAACAGGGGCAACTAATGAAAAACTGTTTTTT.

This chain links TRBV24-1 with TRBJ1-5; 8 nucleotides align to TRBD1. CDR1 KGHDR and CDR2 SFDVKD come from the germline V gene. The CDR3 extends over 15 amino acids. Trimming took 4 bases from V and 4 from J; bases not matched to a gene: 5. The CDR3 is CATSDPGQGNQPQHF. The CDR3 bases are TGTGCCACCAGTGACCCCGGACAGGGAAATCAGCCCCAGCATTTT.

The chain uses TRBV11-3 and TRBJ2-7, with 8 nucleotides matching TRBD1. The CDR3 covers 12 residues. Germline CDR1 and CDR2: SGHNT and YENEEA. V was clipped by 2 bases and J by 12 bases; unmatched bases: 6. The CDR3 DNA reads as TGTGCCAGCAGCTTATCGGGGACAGGTTTGTACTTC. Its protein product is CASSLSGTGLYF. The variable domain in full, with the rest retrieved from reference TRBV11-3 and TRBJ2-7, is EAGVVQSPRYKIIEKKQPVAFWCNPISGHNTLYWYLQNLGQGPELLIRYENEEAVDDSQLPKDRFSAERLKGVDSTLKIQPAELGDSAVYLCASSLSGTGLYFGPGTRLTVT.

Here the CDR3 reads CASSVEAGGDTQYF. In DNA form, the CDR3 reads TGTGCCAGCAGCGTAGAAGCGGGAGGGGATACGCAGTATTTT. The J gene is TRBJ2-3, the V gene TRBV9; 10 bases agree with TRBD2. Germline CDR1 SGDLS, CDR2 YYNGEE. J was trimmed by 6 bases and V by 0 bases; bases with no gene match: 1. CDR3 length: 14 residues. Full variable domain (missing parts from reference TRBV9 and TRBJ2-3): DSGVTQTPKHLITATGQRVTLRCSPRSGDLSVYWYQQSLDQGLQFLIQYYNGEERAKGNILERFSAQQFPDLHSELNLSSLELGDSALYFCASSVEAGGDTQYFGPGTRLTVL.

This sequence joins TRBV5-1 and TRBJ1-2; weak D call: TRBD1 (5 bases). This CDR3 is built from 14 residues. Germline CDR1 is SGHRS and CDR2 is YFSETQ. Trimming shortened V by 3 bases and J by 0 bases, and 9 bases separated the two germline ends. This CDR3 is CASSWGTTNYGYTF. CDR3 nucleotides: TGCGCCAGCAGCTGGGGGACTACTAACTATGGCTACACCTTC.

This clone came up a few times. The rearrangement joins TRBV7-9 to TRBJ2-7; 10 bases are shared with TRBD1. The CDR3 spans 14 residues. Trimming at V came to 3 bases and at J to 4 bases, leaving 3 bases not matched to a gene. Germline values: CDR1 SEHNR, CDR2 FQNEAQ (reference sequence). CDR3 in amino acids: CASSFGTGAYEQYF. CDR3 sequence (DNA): TGTGCCAGCAGCTTCGGGACAGGGGCGTACGAGCAGTACTTC.

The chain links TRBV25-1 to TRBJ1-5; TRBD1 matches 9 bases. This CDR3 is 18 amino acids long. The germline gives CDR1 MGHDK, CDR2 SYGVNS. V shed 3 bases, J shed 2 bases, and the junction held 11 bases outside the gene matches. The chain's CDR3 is CASSDPKPRDRGNQPQHF. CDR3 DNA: TGTGCCAGCAGTGATCCGAAACCCCGGGACAGGGGCAATCAGCCCCAGCATTTT. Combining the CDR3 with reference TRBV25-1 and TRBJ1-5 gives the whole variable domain EADIYQTPRYLVIGTGKKITLECSQTMGHDKMYWYQQDPGMELHLIHYSYGVNSTEKGDLSSESTVSRIRTEHFPLTLESARPSHTSQYLCASSDPKPRDRGNQPQHFGDGTRLSIL.

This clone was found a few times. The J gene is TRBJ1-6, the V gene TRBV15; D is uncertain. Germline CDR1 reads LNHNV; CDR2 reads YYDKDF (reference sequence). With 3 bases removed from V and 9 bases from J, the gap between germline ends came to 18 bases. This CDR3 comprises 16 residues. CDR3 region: CATSRGSGTAISPLHF. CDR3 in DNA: TGTGCCACCAGCAGGGGCTCTGGTACGGCAATTTCACCCCTCCACTTT.

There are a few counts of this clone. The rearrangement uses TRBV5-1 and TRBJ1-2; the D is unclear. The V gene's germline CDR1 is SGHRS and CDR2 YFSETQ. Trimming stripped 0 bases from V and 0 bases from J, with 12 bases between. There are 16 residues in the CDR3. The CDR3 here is CASSLGAVLTNYGYTF. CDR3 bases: TGCGCCAGCAGCTTGGGGGCAGTCCTGACTAACTATGGCTACACCTTC.